The rows below give T cell receptor beta chains drawn from one sample of a study of T cell clones after liver transplantation. Method: immunoSEQ multiplex PCR; TCRdb's copy keeps in-frame clones and lacks some. This table holds over 60,000 clones, over 70% found once. The sequencing here drew on CD4+ T cells from blood, taken before liver transplant. These receptors were collected from a human donor who received a liver transplant. The CDR3 runs from the conserved cysteine through the conserved F or W. The order of the fields is CDR3 protein, CDR3 DNA, D gene, V gene, J gene, clone size. D genes are given only for firm matches. Size values are once, few and many counts, or a class for expanded clones, and some rows have none.

cdr3_aa: CSVEGLPATEAFF
cdr3_nt: TGCAGCGTCGAGGGACTCCCCGCGACTGAAGCTTTCTTT
d_call: -
v_call: TRBV29-1
j_call: TRBJ1-1
clone_size: -

cdr3_aa: CASNSRTEEETQYF
cdr3_nt: TGTGCCAGCAATTCCCGGACGGAGGAAGAGACCCAGTACTTC
d_call: -
v_call: TRBV6-6
j_call: TRBJ2-5
clone_size: -

cdr3_aa: CASSGYSGTGGNQPQHF
cdr3_nt: TGTGCCAGCAGTGGATATTCCGGGACAGGGGGCAATCAGCCCCAGCATTTT
d_call: TRBD1
v_call: TRBV2
j_call: TRBJ1-5
clone_size: -

cdr3_aa: CASSETGITDTQYF
cdr3_nt: TGTGCCAGCAGTGAAACAGGGATCACAGATACGCAGTATTTT
d_call: -
v_call: TRBV2
j_call: TRBJ2-3
clone_size: -

cdr3_aa: CASSLYEGGLNTEAFF
cdr3_nt: TGTGCCAGCAGTTTATACGAGGGCGGTTTGAACACTGAAGCTTTCTTT
d_call: -
v_call: TRBV28
j_call: TRBJ1-1
clone_size: -

cdr3_aa: CASSPGVRETQYF
cdr3_nt: TGTGCCAGCTCACCCGGGGTGAGAGAGACCCAGTACTTC
d_call: -
v_call: TRBV18
j_call: TRBJ2-5
clone_size: -

cdr3_aa: CASSLGLAVTDTQYF
cdr3_nt: TGTGCCAGCAGCTTGGGATTAGCGGTGACAGATACGCAGTATTTT
d_call: -
v_call: TRBV5-8
j_call: TRBJ2-3
clone_size: -

cdr3_aa: CAIARSPQETQYF
cdr3_nt: TGCGCCATCGCGCGGAGTCCTCAAGAGACCCAGTACTTC
d_call: -
v_call: TRBV5-1
j_call: TRBJ2-5
clone_size: -

cdr3_aa: CASSRGESAFF
cdr3_nt: TGCGCCAGCAGTCGGGGGGAATCAGCTTTCTTT
d_call: -
v_call: TRBV10-2
j_call: TRBJ1-1
clone_size: medium-sized

cdr3_aa: CASSRYTSGSSYNEQFF
cdr3_nt: TGCGCCAGCAGCCGCTATACTAGCGGTAGCTCCTACAATGAGCAGTTCTTC
d_call: TRBD2
v_call: TRBV4-3
j_call: TRBJ2-1
clone_size: -

cdr3_aa: CASRQGAYEQYF
cdr3_nt: TGTGCCAGCCGACAGGGAGCTTACGAGCAGTACTTC
d_call: TRBD1
v_call: TRBV28
j_call: TRBJ2-7
clone_size: -

cdr3_aa: CASSLRAGVNNEQFF
cdr3_nt: TGTGCCAGCAGTTTAAGGGCAGGGGTCAACAATGAGCAGTTCTTC
d_call: -
v_call: TRBV27
j_call: TRBJ2-1
clone_size: -

cdr3_aa: CASSLGGRETQYF
cdr3_nt: TGTGCCAGCAGTTTAGGGGGACGGGAGACCCAGTACTTC
d_call: -
v_call: TRBV28
j_call: TRBJ2-5
clone_size: -

cdr3_aa: CASSEEFMGDIAEKLFF
cdr3_nt: TGTGCCAGCAGTGAAGAATTTATGGGGGATATTGCTGAAAAACTGTTTTTT
d_call: -
v_call: TRBV6-1
j_call: TRBJ1-4
clone_size: -

cdr3_aa: CASSYGGKNEKLFF
cdr3_nt: TGTGCCAGCAGTTACGGGGGTAAAAATGAAAAACTGTTTTTT
d_call: -
v_call: TRBV6-5
j_call: TRBJ1-4
clone_size: -

cdr3_aa: CASSLRQGQNNEKLFF
cdr3_nt: TGTGCCAGCAGCTTAAGACAGGGCCAGAATAATGAAAAACTGTTTTTT
d_call: TRBD1
v_call: TRBV7-9
j_call: TRBJ1-4
clone_size: -

cdr3_aa: CASSLERRGTETQYF
cdr3_nt: TGTGCCAGCAGTCTAGAACGCAGGGGTACGGAGACCCAGTACTTC
d_call: -
v_call: TRBV28
j_call: TRBJ2-5
clone_size: -

cdr3_aa: CASSLGTNTGELFF
cdr3_nt: TGCGCCAGCAGCTTGGGGACGAACACCGGGGAGCTGTTTTTT
d_call: -
v_call: TRBV5-1
j_call: TRBJ2-2
clone_size: -

cdr3_aa: CASSRTGRAYEQYF
cdr3_nt: TGCGCCAGCAGCCGGACAGGGAGGGCCTACGAGCAGTACTTC
d_call: -
v_call: TRBV4-3
j_call: TRBJ2-7
clone_size: -

cdr3_aa: CASGGTPSYEQYF
cdr3_nt: TGTGCCAGCGGGGGGACACCTTCTTACGAGCAGTACTTC
d_call: -
v_call: TRBV2
j_call: TRBJ2-7
clone_size: -

cdr3_aa: CASSLGGTGGQPQHF
cdr3_nt: TGTGCCAGCAGTTTAGGAGGGACAGGAGGTCAGCCCCAGCATTTT
d_call: TRBD1
v_call: TRBV28
j_call: TRBJ1-5
clone_size: -

cdr3_aa: CASSLYTGELFF
cdr3_nt: TGTGCCAGCAGCTTATATACCGGGGAGCTGTTTTTT
d_call: -
v_call: TRBV7-9
j_call: TRBJ2-2
clone_size: -

cdr3_aa: CASQGRGEKLFF
cdr3_nt: TGTGCCAGCCAGGGGAGAGGGGAAAAACTGTTTTTT
d_call: -
v_call: TRBV28
j_call: TRBJ1-4
clone_size: -

cdr3_aa: CASSLVGGNTGELFF
cdr3_nt: TGTGCCAGCAGCTTAGTGGGAGGTAACACCGGGGAGCTGTTTTTT
d_call: -
v_call: TRBV7-8
j_call: TRBJ2-2
clone_size: -

cdr3_aa: CASSPRTGGAYGYTF
cdr3_nt: TGCGCCAGCAGCCCTCGGACAGGGGGCGCCTATGGCTACACCTTC
d_call: TRBD1
v_call: TRBV5-1
j_call: TRBJ1-2
clone_size: -

cdr3_aa: CASNNRRYEAFF
cdr3_nt: TGTGCCAGTAATAACCGCCGCTATGAAGCTTTCTTT
d_call: -
v_call: TRBV19
j_call: TRBJ1-1
clone_size: -

cdr3_aa: CASTGSISREQFF
cdr3_nt: TGTGCCAGCACCGGGTCAATTTCAAGGGAGCAGTTCTTC
d_call: -
v_call: TRBV7-8
j_call: TRBJ2-1
clone_size: -

cdr3_aa: CASSLQGRANTEAFF
cdr3_nt: TGTGCCAGCTCCTTGCAGGGGAGGGCGAACACTGAAGCTTTCTTT
d_call: -
v_call: TRBV7-2
j_call: TRBJ1-1
clone_size: -

cdr3_aa: CASSDPGLAGGERNEQFF
cdr3_nt: TGTGCCAGCAGTGACCCGGGACTAGCGGGAGGCGAGAGGAATGAGCAGTTCTTC
d_call: TRBD2
v_call: TRBV28
j_call: TRBJ2-1
clone_size: -

cdr3_aa: CASSRSGTTVTGELFF
cdr3_nt: TGTGCCAGCAGTCGCTCCGGGACGACGGTCACCGGGGAGCTGTTTTTT
d_call: -
v_call: TRBV7-2
j_call: TRBJ2-2
clone_size: once

cdr3_aa: CASIPFLQRDTEAFF
cdr3_nt: TGCGCCAGCATCCCCTTCTTACAGCGGGACACTGAAGCTTTCTTT
d_call: -
v_call: TRBV4-1
j_call: TRBJ1-1
clone_size: -

cdr3_aa: CASSLMTSGSAQYF
cdr3_nt: TGTGCCAGCAGCTTGATGACTAGCGGTTCGGCCCAGTACTTC
d_call: TRBD2
v_call: TRBV5-4
j_call: TRBJ2-5
clone_size: -